This entry describes one T cell receptor beta chain. A single record per CDR3 protein comes from TCRdb applying MiXCR to the 5' RACE reads. Seen here are 71,000 or so distinct CDR3 sequences, less than 5.5% observed once, and the top ten hold roughly 2.2%. The sample belongs to a study of neurological immune-mediated disorders. Germline loops: CDR1 SGHAT, CDR2 FQNNGV. The CDR3 has 13 amino acids. Trimming took 0 bases from V and 5 from J, leaving 6 bases between them. This chain joins TRBV11-2 and TRBJ2-3, with D possibly matching TRBD2 (5 bases). This TCR was sampled from a woman aged 30 to 39 with multiple sclerosis. Input material: PBMCs. This CDR3 reads CASSLDREDTQYF. As DNA, the CDR3 is TGTGCCAGCAGCTTAGATCGGGAAGATACGCAGTATTTT.